This T cell receptor (beta chain) stems from a study of T cell changes during pregnancy in multiple sclerosis. The CDR3 is made up of 17 amino acids. V gave up 6 bases and J gave up 0 bases; unmatched junction bases: 8. CDR1 and CDR2 from the germline V gene are MDHEN and SYDVKM. TCRdb keeps only in-frame clones here, not all; method: immunoSEQ multiplex PCR. The sample holds approximately 23,000 clones, 91% seen once. The rearrangement links TRBV28 to TRBJ1-5; TRBD1 matches at 10 bases. Sample: CD4+ T cells from peripheral blood mononuclear cells, taken in the third trimester of pregnancy. The sequence was obtained from a female donor in good health, enrolled as a control in a pregnancy study. The DNA for the CDR3 is TGTGCCAGCAGCTTGGACAGGGGGGGTTATAGCAATCAGCCCCAGCATTTT. It codes for CASSLDRGGYSNQPQHF.